The 7 T cell receptor beta chains reported below all come from one sample, sequenced in a study of lymphopenia after photon versus proton radiotherapy. The assay was immunoSEQ multiplex PCR, and TCRdb's table has in-frame clones only and misses some. Here the sample spans about 12,000 clones, about 88% being singletons. The sequenced sample was peripheral blood, obtained from a patient treated with photon-based radiotherapy. The receptors shown here come from a man aged 55-75 years with pancreatic cancer.

This chain joins TRBV19 and TRBJ2-1; the match to TRBD1 covers 8 bases. J lost 3 bases, V lost 8 bases, and 9 bases had no gene match. CDR3 length: 15 amino acids. Germline loops: CDR1 LNHDA, CDR2 SQIVND (reference sequence). The CDR3 loop is CASATGASGYNEQFF. For the CDR3, the DNA is TGTGCCAGTGCGACAGGGGCGTCCGGCTACAATGAGCAGTTCTTC.

This clone has only a few counts. Written as DNA, the CDR3 is TGTGCCAGCAGCCGAGAGTTGGGGCGCTTGTTTGGAAACACCATATATTTT. As protein: CASSRELGRLFGNTIYF. The chain recombines TRBV7-9 with TRBJ1-3; a weak D match, TRBD1 (5 bases). V was pared by 5 bases and J by 3 bases, with 20 bases between. The CDR3 covers 17 residues. CDR1 and CDR2 (germline): SEHNR, FQNEAQ (reference sequence). Full variable domain (rest looked up from reference TRBV7-9 and TRBJ1-3): DTGVSQNPRHKITKRGQNVTFRCDPISEHNRLYWYRQTLGQGPEFLTYFQNEAQLEKSRLLSDRFSAERPKGSFSTLEIQRTEQGDSAMYLCASSRELGRLFGNTIYFGEGSWLTVV.

The chain couples TRBV15 to TRBJ1-5, with no clear D. CDR1 LNHNV and CDR2 YYDKDF come from the germline V gene (reference sequence). V dropped 4 bases and J dropped 0 bases, with 22 bases sitting between them. The CDR3 is 19 amino acids. The CDR3 DNA reads TGTGCCACCAGCACCCCTGTAAGGAGGGTTTTGGGTAGCAATCAGCCCCAGCATTTT. Encoded protein: CATSTPVRRVLGSNQPQHF.

This sequence joins TRBV9 and TRBJ2-2, with unresolved D. This CDR3 has 16 amino acids. CDR1 is SGDLS and CDR2 is YYNGEE in the germline V gene. Trimming cost V 1 base and J 2 bases, with 12 bases left between them. The CDR3 is CASSVLPADNTGELFF. In DNA form, the CDR3 reads TGTGCCAGCAGCGTATTGCCAGCAGATAACACCGGGGAGCTGTTTTTT.

The rearrangement links TRBV7-9 to TRBJ1-2; perhaps TRBD1 as D (5 bases). The CDR3 sequence is 13 residues long. The V end was cut by 2 bases, the J end by 4 bases, with 8 bases between. Germline-derived CDR1 and CDR2 are SEHNR and FQNEAQ (reference sequence). Here the CDR3 reads CASSLSGGYGYTF. CDR3 bases: TGTGCCAGCAGCTTAAGTGGGGGCTATGGCTACACCTTC.

The V call is TRBV18, the J call TRBJ2-5, with a possible D match to TRBD2 (6 bases). Germline V lookup: CDR1 KGHSH, CDR2 LQKENI. V gave up 0 bases and J gave up 2 bases, with 10 bases separating them. The CDR3 is 15 amino acids. CDR3 sequence reads: CASSPPQGLQETQYF. The DNA of the CDR3 is TGTGCCAGCTCACCACCGCAGGGACTGCAAGAGACCCAGTACTTC.

V and J are TRBV30 and TRBJ1-2, with D perhaps TRBD1 (5 bases). Between the trimmed V and J ends, which lost 0 bases and 4 bases, there was a span of 15 bases. The length of the CDR3 is 15 residues. Germline assignment: CDR1 GTSNPN and CDR2 SVGIG (reference sequence). The chain's CDR3 is CAWSVMGGGPYGYTF. CDR3 nucleotides: TGTGCCTGGAGTGTAATGGGGGGGGGACCCTATGGCTACACCTTC.